The next 28 T cell receptor beta chains were all read from a single sample in a study of blood T cell repertoires in COVID-19. Clones were sequenced by immunoSEQ multiplex PCR, and TCRdb holds only the in-frame ones, with some missing. Among over 300,000 clones listed, roughly 88% were seen once. The source material was peripheral blood. All receptors come from a woman between 50 and 59 years old with acute or convalescent COVID-19.

The chain combines TRBV5-1 with TRBJ2-7; D remains unclear. The germline CDR1 and CDR2 sequences are SGHRS and YFSETQ. V shed 0 bases and J shed 3 bases, with 7 bases lying between them. The CDR3 extends over 13 amino acids. The CDR3 protein is CASSLDELYEQYF. DNA of the CDR3: TGCGCCAGCAGCTTGGATGAGCTCTACGAGCAGTACTTC. Full variable domain (outside the CDR3, taken from reference TRBV5-1 and TRBJ2-7): KAGVTQTPRYLIKTRGQQVTLSCSPISGHRSVSWYQQTPGQGLQFLFEYFSETQRNKGNFPGRFSGRQFSNSRSEMNVSTLELGDSALYLCASSLDELYEQYFGPGTRLTVT.

The chain uses TRBV24-1 and TRBJ2-1; TRBD1 aligns across 10 bases. The CDR3 covers 19 residues. CDR1 and CDR2 from the germline V gene are KGHDR and SFDVKD. V shed 4 bases, J shed 7 bases, and the junction held 18 bases outside the gene matches. CDR3 amino acids: CATSDETKGRQGAWNEQFF. In DNA form, the CDR3 reads TGTGCCACCAGTGACGAGACCAAAGGGCGACAGGGGGCGTGGAATGAGCAGTTCTTC.

V usage is TRBV6-2 or TRBV6-3 and J usage is TRBJ1-5, with 9 bases lining up with TRBD1. The CDR3 runs 14 residues. The V gene end was trimmed by 6 bases and the J gene end by 5 bases; junction bases not matched to a gene: 5. Germline V lookup: CDR1 MNHEY, CDR2 SVGEGT. CDR3 DNA: TGTGCCAGCAGCCGGGACAGGGACGATCAGCCCCAGCATTTT. This sequence encodes CASSRDRDDQPQHF.

The rearrangement joins TRBV2 to TRBJ1-5; D not certain. CDR3 length equals 15 residues. The ends were cut back, 4 bases at V and 0 bases at J, with 10 bases in the middle. CDR1 and CDR2 (germline): SNHLY, FYNNEI. DNA for the CDR3: TGTGCCAGCAGTGTTAACGGAGATAGCAATCAGCCCCAGCATTTT. It encodes CASSVNGDSNQPQHF.

V gene TRBV6-4 combines with J gene TRBJ2-1, with 14 positions matching TRBD2. The germline V gene encodes CDR1 MRHNA and CDR2 SNTAGT. The CDR3 extends over 13 amino acids. V trimming: 4 bases; J trimming: 12 bases; junction bases outside the gene matches: 2. This CDR3 is CASSAGTSGRQFF. The CDR3 coding sequence is TGTGCCAGCAGTGCCGGGACTAGCGGGAGGCAGTTCTTC.

A remark on this clone: This specimen includes other DNA sequences encoding the same CDR3. The chain has TRBV12-3 or TRBV12-4 and TRBJ1-3; TRBD1 is a possible D gene (5 bases). Between the trimmed V and J ends, which lost 8 bases and 0 bases, there was a span of 8 bases. This CDR3 is 13 amino acids long. The CDR3 reads CASRDSSGNTIYF. Here the CDR3 DNA reads TGTGCCAGCCGAGACAGCTCTGGAAACACCATATATTTT.

The genes are TRBV27 and TRBJ1-4; 7 bases are shared with TRBD1. The germline gives CDR1 MNHEY, CDR2 SMNVEV (reference sequence). Germline trimming cut 0 bases from V and 8 bases from J; bases unmatched to any gene: 3. The CDR3 length is 14 residues. This CDR3 is CASSLSSGQEKLFF. CDR3 DNA: TGTGCCAGCAGTTTATCATCGGGACAGGAAAAACTGTTTTTT.

V gene TRBV28 combines with J gene TRBJ2-7, with D maybe TRBD2 (5 bases). Germline CDR1 is MDHEN and CDR2 is SYDVKM. The CDR3 totals 13 residues. The germline V and J ends were trimmed by 4 bases and 4 bases, with 11 bases remaining between them. The CDR3 DNA is TGTGCCAGCAGTTGGGAGTATCGATACGAGCAGTACTTC. This encodes CASSWEYRYEQYF.

This clone has only a few counts. The chain combines TRBV5-4 with TRBJ2-5; 9 bases line up with TRBD1. Germline CDR1 SGHNT, CDR2 YYREEE (reference sequence). This CDR3 region has 14 residues. With 9 bases clipped from V and 4 bases from J, the junction kept 10 bases outside the gene matches. For the CDR3, the DNA is TGTGCCATCGAGGCCCCGGACAGGGGAGAGACCCAGTACTTC. Translated, it gives CAIEAPDRGETQYF.

The chain is built from TRBV6-5 and TRBJ1-1; no firm D call. The CDR3 consists of 13 residues. CDR1 and CDR2 from the germline V gene are MNHEY and SVGAGI. V was shortened by 6 bases and J by 0 bases, with 8 bases between the two germline ends. Written as DNA, the CDR3 is TGTGCCAGCAGGGGCGTTATGAACACTGAAGCTTTCTTT. This translates into CASRGVMNTEAFF.

This chain connects TRBV6-5 to TRBJ1-2; D uncertain. The CDR3 consists of 15 residues. CDR1 and CDR2 from the germline V gene are MNHEY and SVGAGI. Trimming pared 0 bases from V and 2 bases from J, leaving 10 bases between. CDR3 sequence reads: CASSYSPQSNYGYTF. The CDR3 DNA reads TGTGCCAGCAGTTACTCGCCGCAGTCAAACTATGGCTACACCTTC.

This clone has a handful of counts. The CDR3 sequence: CASSPSRTGNYGYTF. The CDR3 region has the DNA TGTGCCAGCAGTCCCTCGCGGACAGGGAACTATGGCTACACCTTC. V gene TRBV27 combines with J gene TRBJ1-2; TRBD1 agrees at 8 bases. CDR3 length equals 15 residues. The germline CDR1 and CDR2 sequences are MNHEY and SMNVEV (reference sequence). V trimming: 5 bases; J trimming: 2 bases; junction bases outside the gene matches: 7.

The chain recombines TRBV11-3 with TRBJ2-2, with D tentatively TRBD1 (6 bases). CDR3 size: 16 residues. Germline V gene data show CDR1 as SGHNT and CDR2 as YENEEA. V was pared by 1 base and J by 6 bases, with 15 bases between. CDR3 sequence (DNA): TGTGCCAGCAGCTTAGGAGGTGGCAGGGGAGCCGGGGAGCTGTTTTTT. The encoded protein is CASSLGGGRGAGELFF.

The gene calls are TRBV7-9 and TRBJ1-5, with D maybe TRBD1 (5 bases). The germline V gene encodes CDR1 SEHNR and CDR2 FQNEAQ (reference sequence). V was cut by 3 bases and J by 7 bases, with 16 bases left in between. The CDR3 extends over 15 amino acids. The CDR3 spells CASSFSLPGNQPQHF. CDR3 coding DNA: TGTGCCAGCAGCTTTTCCTTGCCAGGGAACCAGCCCCAGCATTTT.

The chain has TRBV3-1 (or the pseudogene TRBV3-2) and TRBJ1-2; 9 nucleotides align to TRBD1. Germline V CDR1 and CDR2: LGHDT, YNNKEL (reference sequence). V trimming: 6 bases; J trimming: 6 bases; junction bases outside the gene matches: 8. The CDR3 spans 14 residues. This CDR3 reads CASRGTGTSHGYTF. Here the CDR3 DNA reads TGTGCCAGCAGGGGGACAGGGACATCGCATGGCTACACCTTC.

This clone occurred once. The V and J genes are TRBV29-1 and TRBJ2-1; 8 nucleotides align to TRBD2. This CDR3 contains 13 residues. Per germline, CDR1 SQVTM and CDR2 ANQGSEA. V trimming: 0 bases; J trimming: 16 bases; junction bases outside the gene matches: 11. The CDR3, as DNA: TGCAGCGTTGAAGAGGAAGCCGGGACTAGAGGTTTCTTC. Its translation is CSVEEEAGTRGFF.

The chain combines TRBV28 with TRBJ2-5; TRBD1 matches at 7 bases. The junction had 5 bases not matched to a gene; V was cut back by 0 bases and J by 1 base. The CDR3 covers 16 residues. Germline CDR1 MDHEN, CDR2 SYDVKM. CDR3 region: CASSLWTGQGQETQYF. DNA of the CDR3: TGTGCCAGCAGTTTATGGACAGGGCAGGGCCAAGAGACCCAGTACTTC.

This clone turned up a few times. The rearrangement uses TRBV24-1 and TRBJ1-2, with D possibly TRBD1 on 6 matching bases. Germline V gives CDR1 KGHDR, CDR2 SFDVKD. CDR3 size: 14 residues. V gave up 6 bases and J gave up 8 bases, with 18 bases separating them. The CDR3 loop is CATSSGGAVGGYTF. The CDR3 nucleotides are TGTGCCACCAGTAGCGGGGGGGCAGTAGGCGGCTACACCTTC.

This sequence joins TRBV2 and TRBJ1-1; perhaps TRBD1 as D (5 bases). Trimming shortened V by 7 bases and J by 5 bases, and 17 bases separated the two germline ends. Germline CDR1 and CDR2: SNHLY and FYNNEI. The CDR3 spans 14 residues. The CDR3 protein is CASNERGVVTEAFF. CDR3 in DNA: TGTGCCAGCAATGAGCGGGGGGTGGTGACTGAAGCTTTCTTT. The entire variable domain, with the rest obtained from reference TRBV2 and TRBJ1-1, is as follows: EPEVTQTPSHQVTQMGQEVILRCVPISNHLYFYWYRQILGQKVEFLVSFYNNEISEKSEIFDDQFSVERPDGSNFTLKIRSTKLEDSAMYFCASNERGVVTEAFFGQGTRLTVV.

The V gene is TRBV30, the J gene TRBJ1-1, with 8 positions matching TRBD1. Per the germline V gene, CDR1 is GTSNPN and CDR2 is SVGIG (reference sequence). The CDR3 is 17 residues long. Trimming at V came to 0 bases and at J to 10 bases, leaving 19 bases not matched to a gene. CDR3 DNA sequence: TGTGCCTGGAGTGTATTCCCGCACATAGTAATACAGGGGGGAGCTTTCTTT. This translates into CAWSVFPHIVIQGGAFF.

The chain is built from TRBV28 and TRBJ2-7, with TRBD1 matching 8 bases. This CDR3 region has 15 residues. Germline V gene sequence: CDR1 MDHEN, CDR2 SYDVKM. Trimming at V came to 4 bases and at J to 0 bases, leaving 5 bases not matched to a gene. The CDR3 DNA reads as TGTGCCAGCAGTTCATGGGACAGGACCTCCTACGAGCAGTACTTC. As protein: CASSSWDRTSYEQYF.

The chain recombines TRBV9 with TRBJ2-2; 8 bases map to TRBD2. The V gene's germline CDR1 is SGDLS and CDR2 YYNGEE. The V gene end was trimmed by 3 bases and the J gene end by 4 bases; junction bases not matched to a gene: 11. The CDR3 is made up of 17 amino acids. The DNA of the CDR3 is TGTGCCAGCAGCGCATCCCCGGGGGGGCTAGCCACCGGGGAGCTGTTTTTT. Residues: CASSASPGGLATGELFF.

The CDR3 reads CATSDSGQGGNSPLHF. CDR3 sequence (DNA): TGTGCCACCAGTGATTCGGGACAGGGAGGGAATTCACCCCTCCACTTT. This chain connects TRBV24-1 to TRBJ1-6, with 9 bases aligning to TRBD1. Germline loops: CDR1 KGHDR, CDR2 SFDVKD. The CDR3 sequence is 16 residues long. The V and J ends lost 2 bases and 7 bases, in that order; junction bases with no gene match: 5.

This clone has only one observation. The CDR3 protein is CASSYEVVSGANVLTF. The CDR3 DNA sequence: TGTGCCAGCAGTTATGAGGTGGTCTCTGGGGCCAACGTCCTGACTTTC. The chain carries TRBV6-5 and TRBJ2-6, with D unresolved. The germline gives CDR1 MNHEY, CDR2 SVGAGI. The CDR3 is 16 amino acids. With 3 bases removed from V and 0 bases from J, the gap between germline ends came to 9 bases.

The chain carries TRBV29-1 and TRBJ2-3; D is perhaps TRBD1 (6 bases). The CDR3 has 16 amino acids. V lost 3 bases, J lost 3 bases, and 19 bases lay in between. Germline-derived CDR1 and CDR2 are SQVTM and ANQGSEA. The CDR3 region is CSVDRTDNTDTDTQYF. Written as DNA, the CDR3 is TGCAGCGTTGACCGGACAGACAATACTGATACAGATACGCAGTATTTT.

The J gene is TRBJ2-1, the V gene TRBV28, with 10 nucleotides matching TRBD1. Germline V gene data show CDR1 as MDHEN and CDR2 as SYDVKM. This CDR3 has 14 residues. J lost 4 bases, V lost 6 bases, and 3 bases had no gene match. CDR3: CASRVGQGYNEQFF. Here the CDR3 DNA reads TGTGCCAGCAGGGTGGGACAGGGGTACAATGAGCAGTTCTTC. Drawing the rest from reference TRBV28 and TRBJ2-1, the complete variable domain is DVKVTQSSRYLVKRTGEKVFLECVQDMDHENMFWYRQDPGLGLRLIYFSYDVKMKEKGDIPEGYSVSREKKERFSLILESASTNQTSMYLCASRVGQGYNEQFFGPGTRLTVL.

The CDR3 loop reads CASSLSPGLAGGSTDTQYF. The CDR3 nucleotides are TGTGCCAGCAGTTTATCCCCAGGACTAGCGGGAGGGAGCACAGATACGCAGTATTTT. The genes are TRBV28 and TRBJ2-3; TRBD2 aligns across 15 bases. The CDR3 covers 19 residues. V dropped 1 base and J dropped 0; count of bases not matched to a gene: 5. Germline assignment: CDR1 MDHEN and CDR2 SYDVKM.

V and J are TRBV5-1 and TRBJ1-1, with D possibly being TRBD1 (5 bases). CDR1 is SGHRS and CDR2 is YFSETQ in the germline V gene. The CDR3 sequence is 12 residues long. Trimming cost V 4 bases and J 8 bases, with 12 bases left between them. CDR3 region: CASSRDRTEAFF. The CDR3 nucleotides are TGCGCCAGCAGCCGCGACAGAACCGAAGCTTTCTTT.